This TCR beta chain was recorded in a study of identical twins. Overall study findings and caveats: Zero-insertion results could be subject to partial confounding by invariant MAIT and iNKT cells.

This clonotype turned up a few times. Its antigen is not known. V was clipped by 0 bases and J by 2 bases, with 11 bases between them. CDR1 MNHNY and CDR2 SVGAGI come from the germline V gene (reference sequence). CDR3 length: 17 amino acids. Each CDR3 protein is one row after TCRdb ran MiXCR on the 5' RACE reads. This table has 100,000 to 110,000 distinct CDR3 sequences, about 6% appearing once. The sample was memory T cells sorted from blood. The V gene is TRBV6-6, the J gene TRBJ2-6; possible D gene TRBD2, 6 bases. The source is a woman between 45 and 60 years old in good health. CDR3: CASSYSRAGPGANVLTF. Here the CDR3 DNA reads TGTGCCAGCAGTTACTCCAGGGCGGGGCCTGGGGCCAACGTCCTGACTTTC.